This section outlines one T cell receptor beta chain sequence together with its context. What it recognizes is unknown. Researchers built TCR beta cDNA using 5'RACE template switching with UMIs. TCRdb derives one entry per CDR3 protein from the 5' RACE reads, leaving out DNA. The specimen's table records 400,000 to 550,000 distinct CDR3 sequences. This CDR3 region has 14 residues. In germline, CDR1 is SGHNT, CDR2 YYREEE (reference sequence). The data originate from a study of T cells expressing NK-cell markers. Study as a whole: Researchers got TCR beta repertoires out of sorted CD3+CD56+NKG2C+, CD3+CD56+NKG2C- and CD3+CD56-NKG2C+ T cells. In the group of eight sequenced donors, seven were HCMV-seropositive and one was seronegative. Overall study findings and caveats: The share of CD8+ T cells held by dominant NKG2C+ clonotypes was about 1.0-7.5% in several donors.

This TCR came from a woman aged 18 to 75 in good health. Sequencing input: blood T cells: a sorted CD56 or NKG2C T cell subset, CD4+ or CD8+ T cells, or bulk PBMC T cells (not recorded which). V is TRBV5-4 and J is TRBJ2-3; checking the TCRdb D call of TRBD1 is not possible without DNA. The CDR3 loop reads CASSYRGSGDTQYF.